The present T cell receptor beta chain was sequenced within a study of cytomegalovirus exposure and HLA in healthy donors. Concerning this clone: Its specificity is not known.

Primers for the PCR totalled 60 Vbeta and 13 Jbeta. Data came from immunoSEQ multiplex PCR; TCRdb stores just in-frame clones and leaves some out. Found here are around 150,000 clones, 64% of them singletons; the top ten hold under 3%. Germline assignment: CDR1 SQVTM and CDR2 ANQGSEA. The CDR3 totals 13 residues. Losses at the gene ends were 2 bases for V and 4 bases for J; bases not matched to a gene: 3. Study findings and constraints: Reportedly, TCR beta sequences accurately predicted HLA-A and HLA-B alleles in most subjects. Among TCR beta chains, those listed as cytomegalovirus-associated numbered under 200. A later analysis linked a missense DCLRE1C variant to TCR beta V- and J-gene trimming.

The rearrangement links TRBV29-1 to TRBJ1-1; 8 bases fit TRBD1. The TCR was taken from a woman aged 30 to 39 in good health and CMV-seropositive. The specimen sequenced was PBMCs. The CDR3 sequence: CSVEQGASTEAFF. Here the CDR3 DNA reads TGCAGCGTTGAACAGGGGGCTTCCACTGAAGCTTTCTTT.